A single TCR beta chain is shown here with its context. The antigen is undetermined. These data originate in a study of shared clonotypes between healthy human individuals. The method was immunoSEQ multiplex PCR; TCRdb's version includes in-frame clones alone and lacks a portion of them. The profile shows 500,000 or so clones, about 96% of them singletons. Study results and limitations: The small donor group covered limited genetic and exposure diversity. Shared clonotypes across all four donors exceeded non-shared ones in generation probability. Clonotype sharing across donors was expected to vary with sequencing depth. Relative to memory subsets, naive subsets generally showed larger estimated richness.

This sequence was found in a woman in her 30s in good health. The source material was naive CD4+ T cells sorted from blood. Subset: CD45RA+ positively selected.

CDR3: CSGRQGVAYNEQFF. The CDR3 bases are TGCAGCGGTCGACAGGGCGTAGCCTACAATGAGCAGTTCTTC. The chain uses TRBV29-1 and TRBJ2-1; 7 bases agree with TRBD1. The J segment lost 2 bases and the V segment lost 7 bases, leaving 8 bases of the junction unmatched. This CDR3 spans 14 amino acids. The germline V gene encodes CDR1 SQVTM and CDR2 ANQGSEA.